These 8 T cell receptor beta chains were sequenced from one sample in a study of shared clonotypes between healthy human individuals. The data were produced by immunoSEQ multiplex PCR, yet TCRdb's version contains in-frame clones alone and is incomplete. Of about half a million clones listed, 79% were seen once; the top ten hold 10% to 15%. Specimen: PBMCs. Source of these receptors: a woman aged 35 to 49 in good health. Some clones in this sample may be carry-over from other donors' samples.

This clone is a singleton in its sample. The sample has other DNA sequences that encode this CDR3 too. The chain carries TRBV27 and TRBJ2-2; no clear D gene. CDR1 MNHEY and CDR2 SMNVEV come from the germline V gene (reference sequence). The CDR3 contains 14 residues. The V and J ends lost 3 bases and 4 bases respectively, with 9 bases between them. CDR3 sequence (DNA): TGTGCCAGCAGTTTTTACCGCCTCACCGGGGAGCTGTTTTTT. Its protein product is CASSFYRLTGELFF.

The V call is TRBV15, the J call TRBJ2-5; D gene uncertain. Germline loops: CDR1 LNHNV, CDR2 YYDKDF (reference sequence). The CDR3 has 14 amino acids. V dropped 1 base and J dropped 1 base, with 7 bases sitting between them. The DNA of the CDR3 is TGTGCCACCAGCAGAGGCAGGTCCCAAGAGACCCAGTACTTC. Protein sequence: CATSRGRSQETQYF.

The chain carries TRBV6-6 and TRBJ2-1; 7 positions agree with TRBD2. CDR3 size: 16 residues. J gave up 7 bases and V 3 bases, and 12 bases lay outside the gene matches. Germline values: CDR1 MNHNY, CDR2 SVGAGI (reference sequence). The CDR3 protein is CASSYLAGGRANEQFF. CDR3 nucleotide sequence: TGTGCCAGCAGTTATTTAGCGGGCGGGCGGGCGAATGAGCAGTTCTTC.

This chain joins TRBV23-1 and TRBJ1-1; D not resolved. TRBV23-1 is noted as an ORF with a role that remains uncertain. Trimming cost V 0 bases and J 6 bases, with 14 bases left between them. The CDR3 extends over 15 amino acids. Written as DNA, the CDR3 is TGCGCCAGCAGTCAATCGAAAGGGCTGGCGGCTGAAGCTTTCTTT. Amino acids: CASSQSKGLAAEAFF.

On this clone itself: Other DNA sequences in the sample encode the same CDR3. The J gene is TRBJ2-3, the V gene TRBV18, with no clear D. The CDR3 is 12 residues long. CDR1 is KGHSH and CDR2 is LQKENI in the germline V gene. Deletions cut 0 bases from V and 6 bases from J, with 4 bases between. CDR3 sequence (DNA): TGTGCCAGCTCACCACCTACGGATACGCAGTATTTT. Translation: CASSPPTDTQYF.

This clone was recorded a few times. The V call is TRBV10-2, the J call TRBJ2-7, with unresolved D. In germline, CDR1 is WSHSY, CDR2 SAAADI. The CDR3 consists of 12 residues. Trimming cost V 7 bases and J 3 bases, with 10 bases left between them. CDR3 nucleotides: TGCGCCAGCACATCCCAGGACTACGAGCAGTACTTC. Protein: CASTSQDYEQYF.

The CDR3 region has the DNA TGTGCCAGCTCACCAAACACAGGCGGTTACGAGCAGTACTTC. Its translation is CASSPNTGGYEQYF. V and J are TRBV18 and TRBJ2-7; TRBD1 might be the D (5 bases). V was cut by 2 bases and J by 4 bases, with 12 bases left in between. Looked up from germline, CDR1 is KGHSH and CDR2 is LQKENI. This CDR3 has 14 amino acids.

The chain joins TRBV5-1 to TRBJ1-1; 7 nucleotides match TRBD1. This CDR3 is built from 14 residues. In germline, CDR1 is SGHRS, CDR2 YFSETQ. The V segment lost 5 bases and the J segment 4 bases; nucleotides outside the gene matches: 8. The CDR3 is CASRRDSPGTEAFF. CDR3 sequence (DNA): TGCGCCAGCAGGAGGGACAGCCCCGGCACTGAAGCTTTCTTT.